This TCR beta chain came from a study of T cell responses to AZD1222 COVID-19 vaccine. TCRdb keeps only in-frame clones here, not all; method: immunoSEQ multiplex PCR. The table shows about 110,000 clones, with less than 90% occurring only once. This CDR3 spans 14 amino acids. V shed 1 base and J shed 5 bases, with 11 bases lying between them. CDR1 is LNHNV, CDR2 YYDKDF, per germline (reference sequence). Details on this clone: Its specificity is not known.

Regarding the study as a whole: Targets within unmutated variant regions were reportedly found for nearly half of spike-specific TCRs. Increased Spike-specific TCR breadth and depth were observed after two AZD1222 doses.

The chain joins TRBV15 to TRBJ1-2; no firm D call. Here the sequenced sample was peripheral blood, taken on day 0 of AZD1222 vaccination. The receptor comes from an adult in good health. This chain's CDR3 is CATSRVSRYYGYTF. The CDR3 DNA reads as TGTGCCACCAGCAGAGTGTCACGGTATTATGGCTACACCTTC.